These 30 T cell receptor beta chains came from one sample sequenced in a study of T cells in narcolepsy. Repertoires were generated with immunoSEQ multiplex PCR, while TCRdb's copy carries only in-frame clones and drops some. Of roughly 9,800 clones in the sample, more than 65% were seen once. The sequenced sample was CD45RA- memory CD8+ T cells from PBMCs. These receptors all stem from a human donor with narcolepsy.

By sample share, this clone is medium-sized. The chain has TRBV4-1 and TRBJ1-2; D is unresolved. Germline V gives CDR1 MGHRA, CDR2 YSYEKL. The CDR3 has 15 residues. V was trimmed by 0 bases and J by 4 bases, leaving 12 bases between them. CDR3 nucleotide sequence: TGCGCCAGCAGCCAAGATTTATCCTTCCTCTATGGCTACACCTTC. Its protein product is CASSQDLSFLYGYTF.

V is TRBV28 and J is TRBJ1-1; the D gene is possibly TRBD1 (5 bases). Per germline, CDR1 MDHEN and CDR2 SYDVKM. The CDR3 extends over 12 amino acids. V shed 3 bases and J shed 5 bases, with 7 bases lying between them. CDR3 in amino acids: CASSFGGTEAFF. The CDR3 DNA follows: TGTGCCAGCAGTTTTGGGGGAACTGAAGCTTTCTTT.

J is TRBJ2-1 and V is TRBV15; 10 bases match TRBD2. CDR3 length: 16 amino acids. V was pared by 3 bases and J by 4 bases, with 6 bases of the junction left unmatched. Germline-derived CDR1 and CDR2 are LNHNV and YYDKDF (reference sequence). CDR3 DNA: TGTGCCACCAGCAGGGTTAGCGGGGGGTCGTACAATGAGCAGTTCTTC. Its translation: CATSRVSGGSYNEQFF.

The CDR3 reads CASSIPRFTDTQYF. The CDR3, as DNA: TGTGCCAGTAGTATACCGAGGTTCACAGATACGCAGTATTTT. V usage is TRBV19 and J usage is TRBJ2-3; D gene ambiguous. Germline CDR1 and CDR2: LNHDA and SQIVND (reference sequence). The V and J ends lost 2 bases and 2 bases respectively, with 8 bases between them. The CDR3 extends over 14 amino acids.

This clone has only one observation. The chain combines TRBV5-4 with TRBJ2-1; D perhaps matches TRBD1 (5 bases). Germline CDR1 is SGHNT and CDR2 is YYREEE (reference sequence). The CDR3 is 15 residues long. Trimming removed 3 bases at V and 6 bases at J, with 16 bases between. The CDR3 loop is CASSSYQGMGNEQFF. CDR3 DNA: TGTGCCAGCAGCTCGTATCAGGGCATGGGCAATGAGCAGTTCTTC.

This rearrangement joins TRBV7-6 to TRBJ2-1, with TRBD2 as a possible D gene (5 bases). Per germline, CDR1 SGHVS and CDR2 FNYEAQ. Deletions cut 2 bases from V and 9 bases from J, with 8 bases between. The CDR3 covers 12 residues. In DNA, the CDR3 is TGTGCCAGCAGCTTATTAGCGCCTGAGCAGTTCTTC. The encoded protein is CASSLLAPEQFF.

The chain couples TRBV5-8 to TRBJ2-3; a possible D gene is TRBD2 (5 bases). The ends were cut back, 4 bases at V and 6 bases at J, with 12 bases in the middle. The germline V gene has CDR1 SGHTS and CDR2 YDEGEE. The CDR3 length is 13 residues. CDR3 sequence: CASSQVTKDTQYF. The CDR3 coding sequence is TGTGCCAGCAGCCAAGTGACTAAGGATACGCAGTATTTT.

The V call is TRBV7-2, the J call TRBJ1-3; D remains unclear. Germline CDR1 reads SGHTA; CDR2 reads FQGNSA. CDR3 length equals 14 residues. V lost 5 bases and J lost 6, with 14 bases in between. The CDR3 loop is CASSPRREANTIYF. CDR3 in DNA: TGTGCCAGCAGCCCAAGGAGGGAGGCAAACACCATATATTTT.

J is TRBJ1-3 and V is TRBV4-2; no clear D gene. V was clipped by 5 bases and J by 3 bases, with 14 bases between them. CDR3 length: 15 amino acids. Germline V lookup: CDR1 LGHNA, CDR2 YNFKEQ. The CDR3 reads CASSLAPGVGNTIYF. CDR3 DNA: TGTGCCAGCAGCTTAGCCCCCGGGGTTGGAAACACCATATATTTT.

The chain uses TRBV27 and TRBJ2-6; the D is unclear. Trimming took 2 bases from V and 2 from J, leaving 4 bases between them. Germline V lookup: CDR1 MNHEY, CDR2 SMNVEV (reference sequence). The CDR3 contains 14 residues. In DNA form, the CDR3 reads TGTGCCAGCAGTTTAAGAACTGGGGCCAACGTCCTGACTTTC. Residues: CASSLRTGANVLTF. Full variable domain (missing parts from reference TRBV27 and TRBJ2-6): EAQVTQNPRYLITVTGKKLTVTCSQNMNHEYMSWYRQDPGLGLRQIYYSMNVEVTDKGDVPEGYKVSRKEKRNFPLILESPSPNQTSLYFCASSLRTGANVLTFGAGSRLTVL.

The gene calls are TRBV28 and TRBJ2-1; perhaps TRBD2 as D (6 bases). The germline V gene has CDR1 MDHEN and CDR2 SYDVKM. The CDR3 extends over 15 amino acids. V was trimmed by 2 bases and J by 6 bases, leaving 14 bases between them. This CDR3 is CASSLGGNNINEQFF. In DNA, the CDR3 is TGTGCCAGCAGTTTAGGGGGGAACAACATCAATGAGCAGTTCTTC.

The sample holds one count of this clone. The CDR3 reads CASSKGHNTGELFF. The CDR3 nucleotides read TGTGCCAGTAGTAAGGGACACAACACCGGGGAGCTGTTTTTT. The V call is TRBV19, the J call TRBJ2-2; possibly TRBD1 for D (6 bases). There are 14 residues in the CDR3. Trimming took off 4 bases at V and 2 bases at J, with 8 bases between the two ends. Germline V gene data show CDR1 as LNHDA and CDR2 as SQIVND (reference sequence).

In the case of this clone: The junction departs from the called germline gene at one end, perhaps through a read error. Within the sample, other DNA sequences also encode this same CDR3. V usage is TRBV27 and J usage is TRBJ1-1; perhaps TRBD1 as D (6 bases). The CDR3 consists of 15 residues. Germline CDR1 is MNHEY and CDR2 is SMNVEV (reference sequence). CDR3 sequence reads: CASSTRGGWDTEAFF. Written as DNA, the CDR3 is TGTGCCAGCAGTACCCGCGGGGGCTGGGACACTGAGGCTTTCTTT.

This chain joins TRBV7-2 and TRBJ2-5; TRBD2 might be the D (6 bases). Between the trimmed V and J ends, which lost 0 bases and 5 bases, there was a span of 13 bases. This CDR3 is built from 15 residues. Germline CDR1 is SGHTA and CDR2 is FQGNSA. CDR3 sequence: CASSLAGRTGETQYF. The DNA for the CDR3 is TGTGCCAGCAGCTTAGCGGGGAGGACGGGGGAGACCCAGTACTTC.

The chain is built from TRBV25-1 and TRBJ2-5; either TRBD1 or TRBD2 may fit D (6 bases each). The V end was cut by 1 base, the J end by 5 bases, with 14 bases between. From germline, CDR1 is MGHDK and CDR2 SYGVNS. This CDR3 is 15 amino acids long. The CDR3 DNA is TGTGCCAGCAGTGAATTGGGGGGCTCGGCGGAGACCCAGTACTTC. Translating it yields CASSELGGSAETQYF.

V gene TRBV9 combines with J gene TRBJ2-7; 11 bases map to TRBD2. Germline V gene data show CDR1 as SGDLS and CDR2 as YYNGEE. The CDR3 contains 13 residues. The V gene end was trimmed by 2 bases and the J gene end by 7 bases; junction bases not matched to a gene: 2. CDR3 sequence reads: CASSVTSGVEQYF. The DNA for the CDR3 is TGTGCCAGCAGCGTGACTAGCGGGGTGGAGCAGTACTTC.

About this clone itself: The same CDR3 is also encoded by other DNA sequences in this sample. The chain has TRBV7-9 and TRBJ1-1, with a possible D match to TRBD1 (5 bases). The CDR3 is made up of 12 amino acids. Trimming pared 3 bases from V and 7 bases from J, leaving 9 bases between. Germline CDR1 is SEHNR and CDR2 is FQNEAQ (reference sequence). Here the CDR3 DNA reads TGTGCCAGCAGCTTGGGGCGGGGTGAAGCTTTCTTT. Protein product: CASSLGRGEAFF.

The CDR3 loop reads CASSLRKGPETQYF. The CDR3, as DNA: TGTGCCAGCAGCTTAAGGAAGGGCCCCGAGACCCAGTACTTC. The chain couples TRBV7-2 to TRBJ2-5; D ambiguous. Germline V gene sequence: CDR1 SGHTA, CDR2 FQGNSA. Trimming cost V 2 bases and J 5 bases, with 12 bases left between them. The CDR3 has 14 residues.

This rearrangement joins TRBV4-3 to TRBJ2-7, with D possibly TRBD2 on 6 matching bases. Per germline, CDR1 LGHNA and CDR2 YSLEER. V dropped 2 bases and J dropped 7 bases, with 15 bases sitting between them. The CDR3 contains 14 residues. CDR3 sequence reads: CASSQFSSALEQYF. The CDR3 region has the DNA TGCGCCAGCAGCCAATTTTCTAGCGCGCTGGAGCAGTACTTC.

J is TRBJ1-5 and V is TRBV28; no clear D. Trimming left V 5 bases short and J 0 bases short, with 14 bases between. The CDR3 consists of 16 residues. Germline V gene sequence: CDR1 MDHEN, CDR2 SYDVKM. Here the CDR3 DNA reads TGTGCCAGCAGTCCTTCCCCACCACCTAGCAATCAGCCCCAGCATTTT. The encoded protein is CASSPSPPPSNQPQHF.

This chain uses TRBV6-5 with TRBJ2-3; tentative D call: TRBD2 (6 bases). Between the trimmed V and J ends, which lost 6 bases and 6 bases, there was a span of 19 bases. CDR1 is MNHEY, CDR2 SVGAGI, per germline. CDR3 length: 15 amino acids. Here the CDR3 DNA reads TGTGCCAGCAGGTCATCGGGACTCCTCCCCGATACGCAGTATTTT. Translation gives CASRSSGLLPDTQYF.

This sequence joins TRBV28 and TRBJ1-1; maybe TRBD1 (6 bases). Per germline, CDR1 MDHEN and CDR2 SYDVKM. V dropped 10 bases and J dropped 1 base, with 13 bases sitting between them. The CDR3 sequence is 13 residues long. The CDR3 region is CATRDTQNTEAFF. The DNA for the CDR3 is TGTGCCACCCGGGACACCCAGAACACTGAAGCTTTCTTT.

The chain is built from TRBV6-5 and TRBJ2-1, with no clear D. V was trimmed by 2 bases and J by 2 bases, leaving 4 bases between them. The CDR3 is 13 amino acids. The germline V gene has CDR1 MNHEY and CDR2 SVGAGI. Written as DNA, the CDR3 is TGTGCCAGCAGTTACCAAGCCTACAATGAGCAGTTCTTC. It specifies CASSYQAYNEQFF.

This chain connects TRBV15 to TRBJ2-7; D is ambiguous. The CDR3 is 16 residues long. The germline gives CDR1 LNHNV, CDR2 YYDKDF (reference sequence). Trimming removed 4 bases from V and 2 bases from J, with 18 bases in between. In DNA form, the CDR3 reads TGTGCCACCAGCAAGTTTGGAGTGGGTGGACCCTACGAGCAGTACTTC. Its protein product is CATSKFGVGGPYEQYF.

As to this clone: This CDR3 is also generated by other DNA sequences in the sample. V and J are TRBV11-3 and TRBJ2-3; 10 nucleotides align to TRBD2. In germline, CDR1 is SGHNT, CDR2 YENEEA. Trimming took 5 bases from V and 1 from J; bases not matched to a gene: 3. CDR3 size: 15 residues. The CDR3 nucleotides read TGTGCCAGCAGCCCCAGCGGGGGGGGCACAGATACGCAGTATTTT. This encodes CASSPSGGGTDTQYF.

The V and J genes are TRBV11-2 and TRBJ2-1; 9 nucleotides agree with TRBD2. Germline loops: CDR1 SGHAT, CDR2 FQNNGV. V was clipped by 9 bases and J by 6 bases; unmatched bases: 6. CDR3 length equals 13 residues. CDR3 in DNA: TGTGCCAGTGGGACTAGCTTGACCAATGAGCAGTTCTTC. It yields the protein CASGTSLTNEQFF.

The chain carries TRBV27 and TRBJ2-3; D is perhaps TRBD2 (5 bases). The CDR3 has 14 amino acids. V dropped 5 bases and J dropped 7 bases, with 16 bases sitting between them. Per the germline V gene, CDR1 is MNHEY and CDR2 is SMNVEV (reference sequence). The CDR3 DNA follows: TGTGCCAGCAGTCCTACCGGAACGGGGTATACGCAGTATTTT. It yields the protein CASSPTGTGYTQYF.

The chain links TRBV5-1 to TRBJ2-5, with D hard to call. CDR3 length equals 14 residues. CDR1 is SGHRS and CDR2 is YFSETQ in the germline V gene. V lost 7 bases, J lost 1 base, and 14 bases lay in between. The chain's CDR3 is CASRGKDLQETQYF. Written as DNA, the CDR3 is TGCGCCAGCCGTGGAAAGGACCTCCAAGAGACCCAGTACTTC.

The CDR3, as DNA: TGTGCCAGTAGTATAGGGGGCGGGTACATTCAGTACTTC. This gives the protein CASSIGGGYIQYF. The gene calls are TRBV19 and TRBJ2-4; D is perhaps TRBD1 or TRBD2 (5 bases each). Trimming pared 1 base from V and 8 bases from J, leaving 9 bases between. From germline, CDR1 is LNHDA and CDR2 SQIVND (reference sequence). The CDR3 loop spans 13 amino acids. The complete variable domain, with remaining parts taken from reference TRBV19 and TRBJ2-4, reads DGGITQSPKYLFRKEGQNVTLSCEQNLNHDAMYWYRQDPGQGLRLIYYSQIVNDFQKGDIAEGYSVSREKKESFPLTVTSAQKNPTAFYLCASSIGGGYIQYFGAGTRLSVL.

This clone was seen a few times. DNA of the CDR3: TGTGCCAGCAGCCCAGGACTAGCGGGTGGGGAGCTGTTTTTT. It is translated as CASSPGLAGGELFF. The rearrangement links TRBV7-8 to TRBJ2-2; 11 positions agree with TRBD2. Germline V CDR1 and CDR2: SGHVS, FQNEAQ. The V segment lost 5 bases and the J segment 8 bases; nucleotides outside the gene matches: 4. The CDR3 is 14 residues long.